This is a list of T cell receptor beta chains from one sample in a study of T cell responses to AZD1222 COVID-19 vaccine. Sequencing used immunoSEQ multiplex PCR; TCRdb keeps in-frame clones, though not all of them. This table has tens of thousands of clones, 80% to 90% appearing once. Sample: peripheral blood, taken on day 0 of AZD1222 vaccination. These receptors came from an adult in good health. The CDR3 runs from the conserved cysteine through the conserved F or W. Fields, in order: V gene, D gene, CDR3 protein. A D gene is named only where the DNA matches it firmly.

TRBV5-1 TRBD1 CASSLSGQGQNEQFF
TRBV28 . CASIHLGDQPQHF
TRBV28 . CASSLGRGQGGTEAFF
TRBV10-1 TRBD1 CASCGPRDRRKNNSPLHF
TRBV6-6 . CASSYGAGSYGYTF
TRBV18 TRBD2 CASSPPVWREGPYEQYF
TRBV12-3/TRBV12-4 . CASRKEAGGTQYF
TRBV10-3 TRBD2 CAISATKGLAGIGNEQFF
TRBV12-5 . CASGPDRNQPQHF
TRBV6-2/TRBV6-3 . CASSYGQGFGETQYF
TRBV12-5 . CASGFRGAEAFF
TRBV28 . CASSLYGRGNEKLFF
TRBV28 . CASSPLDLTNEKLFF
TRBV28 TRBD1 CASSLGTGGLKEQYF
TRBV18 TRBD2 CASSQGLAGVGETQYF
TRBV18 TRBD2 CASSGLDTQYF
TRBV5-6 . CASSLGHTNTEAFF
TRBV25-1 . CASSATGNSPLHF
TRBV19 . CASSIPETVRGELFF
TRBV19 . CASSYARDYEQYF
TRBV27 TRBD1 CASRKQGEPYEQYF
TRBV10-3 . CAISESPGGSYGYTF
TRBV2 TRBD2 CASRLAGHTDTQYF
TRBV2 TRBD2 CASSDVAGVGLEQYF